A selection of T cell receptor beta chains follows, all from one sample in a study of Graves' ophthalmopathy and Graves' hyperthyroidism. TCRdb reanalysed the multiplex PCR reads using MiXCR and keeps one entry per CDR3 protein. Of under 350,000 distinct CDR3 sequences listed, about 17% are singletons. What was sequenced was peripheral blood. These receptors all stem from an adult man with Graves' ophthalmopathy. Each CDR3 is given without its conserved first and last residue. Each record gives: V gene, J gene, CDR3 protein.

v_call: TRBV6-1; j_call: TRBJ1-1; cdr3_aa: ASSNDRTGNTEAF
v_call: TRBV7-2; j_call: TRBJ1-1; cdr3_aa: ASSLSRVEAF
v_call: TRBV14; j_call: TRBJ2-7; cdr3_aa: ASSQENRGGYEQY
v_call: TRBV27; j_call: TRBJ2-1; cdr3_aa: ASSPGQENYNEQF
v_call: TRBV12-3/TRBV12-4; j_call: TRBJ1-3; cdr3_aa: ASRDRGLPGNTIY
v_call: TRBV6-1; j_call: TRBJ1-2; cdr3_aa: ASSLQTDRSFYGYT
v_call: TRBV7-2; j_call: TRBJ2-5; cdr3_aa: ASSRIAGGIQETQY
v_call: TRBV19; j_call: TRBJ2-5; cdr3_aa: ASSNYERGYQETQY
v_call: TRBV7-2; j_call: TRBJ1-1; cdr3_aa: ASSFGTANTEAF
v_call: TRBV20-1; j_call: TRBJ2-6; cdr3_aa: SATPLGAAHDVLT
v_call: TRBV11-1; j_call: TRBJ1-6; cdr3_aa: ASSLEAGEGSPLH
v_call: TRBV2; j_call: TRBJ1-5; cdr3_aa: ASRGGQASNQPQH
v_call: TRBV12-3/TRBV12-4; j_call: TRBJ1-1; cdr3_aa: ASKLNTEAF
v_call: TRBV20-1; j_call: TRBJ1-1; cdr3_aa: SAHRTGMRDTEAF
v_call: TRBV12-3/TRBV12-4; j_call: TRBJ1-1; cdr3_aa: ASSLGQGVTEAF
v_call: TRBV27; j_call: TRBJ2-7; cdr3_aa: ASRRQGGRGADYEQY
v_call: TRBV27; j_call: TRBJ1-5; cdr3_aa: ASSQNGGHQPQH
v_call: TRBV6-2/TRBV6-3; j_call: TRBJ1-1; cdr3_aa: ASSSTQSSTEAF
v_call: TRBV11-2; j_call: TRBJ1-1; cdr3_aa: ASSLWGQATEAF
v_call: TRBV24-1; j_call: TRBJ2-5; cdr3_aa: ATSDPRGGHQETQY
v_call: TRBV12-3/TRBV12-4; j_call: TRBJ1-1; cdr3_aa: ASSPTGGVTEAF
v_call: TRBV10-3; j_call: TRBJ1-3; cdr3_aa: AISGSGNTIY
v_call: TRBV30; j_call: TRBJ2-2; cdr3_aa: AWRTPGQGHLGELF
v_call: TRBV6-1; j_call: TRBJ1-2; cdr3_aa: ASSATPNYGYT
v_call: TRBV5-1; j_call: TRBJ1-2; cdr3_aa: ASSSGGSNYGYT
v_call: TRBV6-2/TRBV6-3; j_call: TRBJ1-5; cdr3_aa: ASSTQGADSNQPQH
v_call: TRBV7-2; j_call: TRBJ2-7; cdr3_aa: ASSQAGGKSYEQY
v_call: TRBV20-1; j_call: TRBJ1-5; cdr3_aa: SAREQRNRNQPQH
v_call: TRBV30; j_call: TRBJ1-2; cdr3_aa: AWSADGNYGYT
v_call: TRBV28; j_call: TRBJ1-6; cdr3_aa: ASSFPEPGAQQWSPLH
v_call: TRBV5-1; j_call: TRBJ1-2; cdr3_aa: ASSSTDYGYT
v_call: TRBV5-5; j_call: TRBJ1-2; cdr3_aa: ASSLLFEDRYHGYT
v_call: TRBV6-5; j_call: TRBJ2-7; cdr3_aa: ASSYTPSPYEQY
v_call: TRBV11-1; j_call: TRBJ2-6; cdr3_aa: ASSLDGERFGANVLT
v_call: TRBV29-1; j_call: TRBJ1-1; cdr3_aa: SVEMADTEAF
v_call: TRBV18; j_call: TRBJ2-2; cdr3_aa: ASSQTSGGTGELF
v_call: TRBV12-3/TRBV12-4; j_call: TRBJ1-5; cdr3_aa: ASSGDRGQPQH
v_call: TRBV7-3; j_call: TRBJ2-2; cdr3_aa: ASSAYQGTGELF
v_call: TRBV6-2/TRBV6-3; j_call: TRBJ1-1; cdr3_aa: ASSHRTGHWGAF
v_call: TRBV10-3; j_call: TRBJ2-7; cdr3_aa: AISDSILGKYEQY
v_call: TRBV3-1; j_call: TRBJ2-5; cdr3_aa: ASRLKRETQY
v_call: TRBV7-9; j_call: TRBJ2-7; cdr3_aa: ASSLGGGADYEQY
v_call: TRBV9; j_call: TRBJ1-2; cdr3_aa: ASSPLTVSNYGYT
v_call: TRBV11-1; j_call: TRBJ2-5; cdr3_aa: ASSLDLERETQY
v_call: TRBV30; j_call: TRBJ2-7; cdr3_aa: AWSGLGEQY
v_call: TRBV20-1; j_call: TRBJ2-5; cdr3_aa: SALAGFQETQY
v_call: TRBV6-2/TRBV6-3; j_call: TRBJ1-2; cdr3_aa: ASSSWGRPSNYGYT
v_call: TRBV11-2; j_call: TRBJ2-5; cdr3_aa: ASSLSGAGGLGETQY